These T cell receptor beta chains were read from a single sample in a study of control samples from healthy donors and cancer patients. Clones were sequenced by immunoSEQ multiplex PCR, and TCRdb holds only the in-frame ones, with some missing. Recorded for this sample: 150,000 to 200,000 clones. The sequencing sample was made of blood. The source is a young woman in good health. Both conserved end residues are part of each CDR3. Fields, in order: CDR3 protein, CDR3 DNA, D gene, J gene, V gene. D genes are given only for firm matches.

CDR3: CASSQPRQGTNYGYTF
DNA: TGCGCCAGCAGCCAACCGAGACAGGGGACTAACTATGGCTACACCTTC
D: TRBD1
J: TRBJ1-2
V: TRBV4-1

CDR3: CASSSQGASYEQYF
DNA: TGTGCCAGCAGTTCGCAGGGGGCCTCCTACGAGCAGTACTTC
D: TRBD1
J: TRBJ2-7
V: TRBV6-2/TRBV6-3

CDR3: CASIPGRGMANTEAFF
DNA: TGTGCCAGCATCCCCGGAAGGGGGATGGCGAACACTGAAGCTTTCTTT
D: .
J: TRBJ1-1
V: TRBV28

CDR3: CASRTWGSSTDTQYF
DNA: TGTGCCAGCAGGACTTGGGGTTCTAGCACAGATACGCAGTATTTT
D: .
J: TRBJ2-3
V: TRBV27

CDR3: CASSPPGVQYGYTF
DNA: TGTGCCAGCTCACCTCCAGGGGTACAGTATGGCTACACCTTC
D: .
J: TRBJ1-2
V: TRBV18

CDR3: CASSRSGTGTMNTEAFF
DNA: TGTGCCAGTAGTAGATCCGGGACAGGGACCATGAACACTGAAGCTTTCTTT
D: TRBD1
J: TRBJ1-1
V: TRBV19

CDR3: CSVVLGGGELFF
DNA: TGCAGCGTTGTTTTGGGTGGAGGGGAGCTGTTTTTT
D: .
J: TRBJ2-2
V: TRBV29-1

CDR3: CASSLDRDFEAFF
DNA: TGTGCCAGCAGTTTAGATAGAGACTTTGAAGCTTTCTTT
D: .
J: TRBJ1-1
V: TRBV28

CDR3: CASMGQGANGYTF
DNA: TGCGCCAGCATGGGGCAGGGGGCAAATGGCTACACCTTC
D: TRBD1
J: TRBJ1-2
V: TRBV10-2

CDR3: CASSVDIQETQYF
DNA: TGTGCCAGCAGCGTGGATATCCAAGAGACCCAGTACTTC
D: .
J: TRBJ2-5
V: TRBV9

CDR3: CASSQDQGRHEQYF
DNA: TGTGCCAGCAGCCAAGATCAGGGGCGCCACGAGCAGTACTTC
D: .
J: TRBJ2-7
V: TRBV3-1/TRBV3-2

CDR3: CASSTGLPVAEAFF
DNA: TGTGCCAGTAGTACGGGACTCCCGGTCGCTGAAGCTTTCTTT
D: .
J: TRBJ1-1
V: TRBV19

CDR3: CASKTETEAFF
DNA: TGCGCCAGCAAGACGGAGACTGAAGCTTTCTTT
D: .
J: TRBJ1-1
V: TRBV5-1

CDR3: CASSLPLTGGSRNQPQHF
DNA: TGTGCCAGCAGTTTACCCCTTACAGGGGGGAGTCGGAATCAGCCCCAGCATTTT
D: TRBD1
J: TRBJ1-5
V: TRBV28

CDR3: CATSPRWAGNTGELFF
DNA: TGTGCCACCAGCCCCCGTTGGGCAGGGAACACCGGGGAGCTGTTTTTT
D: .
J: TRBJ2-2
V: TRBV15

CDR3: CASRSGQPQNYGYTF
DNA: TGTGCCAGCAGATCCGGACAGCCGCAGAACTATGGCTACACCTTC
D: .
J: TRBJ1-2
V: TRBV7-3

CDR3: CASSHTTGRANYGYTF
DNA: TGTGCCAGCAGCCATACAACGGGGCGAGCTAACTATGGCTACACCTTC
D: .
J: TRBJ1-2
V: TRBV3-1/TRBV3-2

CDR3: CASSSNSYSGNTIYF
DNA: TGTGCCAGCAGCTCAAACTCCTACTCTGGAAACACCATATATTTT
D: .
J: TRBJ1-3
V: TRBV7-3

CDR3: CASSVAGNYGYTF
DNA: TGTGCCAGCAGCGTAGCCGGAAATTATGGCTACACCTTC
D: .
J: TRBJ1-2
V: TRBV9

CDR3: CASSPVDRSSGNTIYF
DNA: TGTGCCAGCTCACCCGTGGACAGGAGCTCTGGAAACACCATATATTTT
D: TRBD1
J: TRBJ1-3
V: TRBV18

CDR3: CASGTGVSGNTIYF
DNA: TGCGCCAGCGGCACAGGGGTCTCTGGAAACACCATATATTTT
D: TRBD1
J: TRBJ1-3
V: TRBV5-1

CDR3: CASSPTGGKNSPLHF
DNA: TGTGCCAGCAGTCCGACAGGGGGGAAAAATTCACCCCTCCACTTT
D: TRBD1
J: TRBJ1-6
V: TRBV27

CDR3: CASSLPGQLGFNSPLHF
DNA: TGTGCCAGCAGCCTACCGGGACAGTTGGGTTTCAATTCACCCCTCCACTTT
D: TRBD1
J: TRBJ1-6
V: TRBV5-6

CDR3: CASSLDGGDFYGYTF
DNA: TGCGCCAGCAGCTTGGACGGCGGTGACTTCTATGGCTACACCTTC
D: .
J: TRBJ1-2
V: TRBV5-1

CDR3: CASSLAGSGGYTF
DNA: TGCGCCAGCAGCTTGGCAGGGTCAGGAGGCTACACCTTC
D: .
J: TRBJ1-2
V: TRBV5-1

CDR3: CASSPPGTATNEKLFF
DNA: TGTGCCAGCTCACCACCAGGTACCGCAACTAATGAAAAACTGTTTTTT
D: .
J: TRBJ1-4
V: TRBV18

CDR3: CASSLAGVLNTEAFF
DNA: TGTGCCAGCAGCTTAGCTGGGGTTTTGAACACTGAAGCTTTCTTT
D: .
J: TRBJ1-1
V: TRBV11-2

CDR3: CASRRLVRGEQFF
DNA: TGTGCCAGCAGAAGACTAGTTAGGGGTGAGCAGTTCTTC
D: .
J: TRBJ2-1
V: TRBV6-5